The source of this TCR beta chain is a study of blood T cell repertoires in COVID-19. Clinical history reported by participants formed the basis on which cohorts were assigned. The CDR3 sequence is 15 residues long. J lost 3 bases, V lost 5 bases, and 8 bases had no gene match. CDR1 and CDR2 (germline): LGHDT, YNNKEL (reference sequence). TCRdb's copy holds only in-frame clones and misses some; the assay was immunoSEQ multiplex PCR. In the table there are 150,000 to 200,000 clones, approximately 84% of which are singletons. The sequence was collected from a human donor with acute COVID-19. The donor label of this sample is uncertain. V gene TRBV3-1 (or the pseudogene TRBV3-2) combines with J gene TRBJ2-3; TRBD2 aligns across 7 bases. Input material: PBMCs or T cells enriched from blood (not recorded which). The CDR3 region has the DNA TGTGCCAGCAGCGCGATCCTCGGGGGGACAGATACGCAGTATTTT. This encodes CASSAILGGTDTQYF.